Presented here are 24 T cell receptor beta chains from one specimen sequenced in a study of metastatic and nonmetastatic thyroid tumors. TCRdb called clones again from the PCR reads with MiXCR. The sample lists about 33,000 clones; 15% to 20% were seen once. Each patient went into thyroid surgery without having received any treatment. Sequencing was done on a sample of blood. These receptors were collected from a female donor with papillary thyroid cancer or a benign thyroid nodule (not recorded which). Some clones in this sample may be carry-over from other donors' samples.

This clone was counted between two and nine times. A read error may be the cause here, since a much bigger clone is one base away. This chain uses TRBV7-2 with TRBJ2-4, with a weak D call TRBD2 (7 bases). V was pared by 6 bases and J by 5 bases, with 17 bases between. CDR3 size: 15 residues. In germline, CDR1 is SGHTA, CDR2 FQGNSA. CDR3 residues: CASSPIGGRENIQYF. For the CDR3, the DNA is TGTGCCAGCAGTCCTATCGGGGGGCGGGAAAACATTCAGTACTTC. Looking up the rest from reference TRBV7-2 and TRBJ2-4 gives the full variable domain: GAGVSQSPSNKVTEKGKDVELRCDPISGHTALYWYRQSLGQGLEFLIYFQGNSAPDKSGLPSDRFSAERTGGSVSTLTIQRTQQEDSAVYLCASSPIGGRENIQYFGAGTRLSVL.

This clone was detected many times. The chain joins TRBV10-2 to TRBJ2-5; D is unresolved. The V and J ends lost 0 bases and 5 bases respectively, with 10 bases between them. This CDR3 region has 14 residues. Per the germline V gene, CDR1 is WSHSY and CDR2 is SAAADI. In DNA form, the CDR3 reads TGCGCCAGCAGTGAGTCGGGCAGATGGGAGACCCAGTACTTC. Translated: CASSESGRWETQYF.

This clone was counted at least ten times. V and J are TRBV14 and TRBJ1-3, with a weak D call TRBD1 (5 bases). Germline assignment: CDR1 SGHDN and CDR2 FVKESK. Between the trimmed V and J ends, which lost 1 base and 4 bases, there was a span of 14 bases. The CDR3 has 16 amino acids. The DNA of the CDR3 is TGTGCCAGCAGCCAAGGATACGGGGCGCGGGGAAACACCATATATTTT. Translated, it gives CASSQGYGARGNTIYF. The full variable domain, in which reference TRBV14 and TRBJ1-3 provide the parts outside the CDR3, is EAGVTQFPSHSVIEKGQTVTLRCDPISGHDNLYWYRRVMGKEIKFLLHFVKESKQDESGMPNNRFLAERTGGTYSTLKVQPAELEDSGVYFCASSQGYGARGNTIYFGEGSWLTVV.

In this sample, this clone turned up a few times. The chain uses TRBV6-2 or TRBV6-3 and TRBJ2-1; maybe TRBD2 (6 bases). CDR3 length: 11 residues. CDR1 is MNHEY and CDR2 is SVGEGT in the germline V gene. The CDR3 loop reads CASGAHNEQFF. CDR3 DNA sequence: TGTGCTAGCGGTGCACACAATGAGCAGTTCTTC.

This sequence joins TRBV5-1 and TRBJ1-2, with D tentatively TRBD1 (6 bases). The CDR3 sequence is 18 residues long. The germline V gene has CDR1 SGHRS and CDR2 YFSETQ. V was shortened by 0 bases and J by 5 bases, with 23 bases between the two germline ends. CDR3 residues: CASSLEVGRTGIDYGYTF. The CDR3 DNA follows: TGCGCCAGCAGCTTGGAAGTAGGCCGAACAGGGATAGATTATGGCTACACCTTC.

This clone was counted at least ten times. CDR3 sequence reads: CASKGGAWSNQPQHF. CDR3 in DNA: TGTGCCAGCAAGGGGGGGGCTTGGAGCAATCAGCCCCAGCATTTT. The rearrangement uses TRBV6-1 and TRBJ1-5, with a weak D call TRBD1 (6 bases). The V end was cut by 7 bases, the J end by 1 base, with 14 bases between. Germline V lookup: CDR1 MNHNS, CDR2 SASEGT. The CDR3 runs to 15 residues.

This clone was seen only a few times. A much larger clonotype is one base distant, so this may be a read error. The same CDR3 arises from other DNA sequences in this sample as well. The CDR3 sequence: CASRIGGQRTQYF. The CDR3 coding sequence is TGTGCCAGCCGAATAGGTGGCCAGAGGACGCAGTATTTT. The gene calls are TRBV6-2 or TRBV6-3 and TRBJ2-3; D is unclear. The CDR3 runs 13 residues. The V gene's germline CDR1 is MNHEY and CDR2 SVGEGT. The V end lost 8 bases, the J end lost 9 bases, and 18 bases lay between the germline ends.

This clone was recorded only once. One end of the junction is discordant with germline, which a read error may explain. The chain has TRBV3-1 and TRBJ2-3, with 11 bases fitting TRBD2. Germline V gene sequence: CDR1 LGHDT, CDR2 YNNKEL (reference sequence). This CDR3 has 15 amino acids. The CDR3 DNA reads TGCGCCAGCACCCACGCCGGGACTAGCGGTCATACGCAGTATTTT. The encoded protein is CASTHAGTSGHTQYF.

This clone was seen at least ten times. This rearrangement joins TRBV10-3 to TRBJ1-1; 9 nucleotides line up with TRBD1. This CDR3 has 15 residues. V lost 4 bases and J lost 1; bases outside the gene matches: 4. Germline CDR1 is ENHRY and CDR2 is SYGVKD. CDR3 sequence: CAISAEDRGNTEAFF. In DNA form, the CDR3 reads TGTGCCATCAGTGCCGAGGACAGGGGGAACACTGAAGCTTTCTTT.

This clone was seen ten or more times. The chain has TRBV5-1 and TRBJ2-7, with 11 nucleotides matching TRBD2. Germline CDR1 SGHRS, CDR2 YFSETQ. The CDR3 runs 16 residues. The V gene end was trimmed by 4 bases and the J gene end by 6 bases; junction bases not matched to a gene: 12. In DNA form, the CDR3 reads TGCGCCAGCAGCCGATTTAGCGGGAGGGACATGGCCGAGCAGTACTTC. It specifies CASSRFSGRDMAEQYF.

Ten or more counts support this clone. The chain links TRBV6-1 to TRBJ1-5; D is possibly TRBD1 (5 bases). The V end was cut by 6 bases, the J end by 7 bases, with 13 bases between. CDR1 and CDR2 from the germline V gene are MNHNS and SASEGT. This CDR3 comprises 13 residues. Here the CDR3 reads CASSPMRGQPQHF. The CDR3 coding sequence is TGTGCCAGCAGCCCAATGAGGGGCCAGCCCCAGCATTTT.

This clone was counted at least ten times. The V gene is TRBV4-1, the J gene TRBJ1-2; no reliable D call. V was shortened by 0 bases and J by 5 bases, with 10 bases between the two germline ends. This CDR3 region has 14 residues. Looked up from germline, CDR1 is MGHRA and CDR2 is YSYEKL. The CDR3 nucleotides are TGCGCCAGCAGCCAAGATATGGGCTCTTATGGCTACACCTTC. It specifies CASSQDMGSYGYTF.

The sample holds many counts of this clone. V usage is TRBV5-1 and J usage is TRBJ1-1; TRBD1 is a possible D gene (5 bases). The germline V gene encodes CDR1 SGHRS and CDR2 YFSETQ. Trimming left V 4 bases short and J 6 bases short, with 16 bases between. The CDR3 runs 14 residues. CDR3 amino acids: CASSAGTWGPEAFF. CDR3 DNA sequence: TGCGCCAGCAGCGCGGGGACTTGGGGCCCTGAAGCTTTCTTT.

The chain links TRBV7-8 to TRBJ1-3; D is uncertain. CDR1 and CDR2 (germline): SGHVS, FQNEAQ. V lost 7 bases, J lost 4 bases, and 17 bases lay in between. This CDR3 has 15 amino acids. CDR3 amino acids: CASTNSPVSGNTIYF. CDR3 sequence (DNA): TGTGCCAGCACCAACAGTCCTGTCTCAGGAAACACCATATATTTT.

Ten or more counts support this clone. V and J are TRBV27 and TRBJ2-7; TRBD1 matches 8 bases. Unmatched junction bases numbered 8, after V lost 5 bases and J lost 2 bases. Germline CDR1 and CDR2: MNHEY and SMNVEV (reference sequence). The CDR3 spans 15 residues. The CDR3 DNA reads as TGTGCCAGCAGTCCCCTAGTGGGACAGGCCTACGAGCAGTACTTC. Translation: CASSPLVGQAYEQYF.

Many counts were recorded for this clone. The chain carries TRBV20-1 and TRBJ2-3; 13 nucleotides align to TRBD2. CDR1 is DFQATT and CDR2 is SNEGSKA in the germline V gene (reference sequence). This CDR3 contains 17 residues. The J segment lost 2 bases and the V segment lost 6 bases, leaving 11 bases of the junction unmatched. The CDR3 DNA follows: TGCAGTGCCTTCCTTGGACTAGCGGGGGTCTACACAGATACGCAGTATTTT. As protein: CSAFLGLAGVYTDTQYF.

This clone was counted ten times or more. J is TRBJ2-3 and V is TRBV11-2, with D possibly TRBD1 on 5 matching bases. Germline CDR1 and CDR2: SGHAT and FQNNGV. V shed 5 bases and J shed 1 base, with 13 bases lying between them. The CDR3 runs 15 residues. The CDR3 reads CASSPTGEGTDTQYF. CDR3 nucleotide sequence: TGTGCCAGCAGCCCCACAGGCGAGGGCACAGATACGCAGTATTTT.

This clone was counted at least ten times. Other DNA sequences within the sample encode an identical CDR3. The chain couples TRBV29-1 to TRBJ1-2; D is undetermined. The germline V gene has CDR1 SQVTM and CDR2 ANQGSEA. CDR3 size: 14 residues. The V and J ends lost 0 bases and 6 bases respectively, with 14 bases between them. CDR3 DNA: TGCAGCGTTGAAGATCATGAGGGTGGGAATGGCTACACCTTC. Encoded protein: CSVEDHEGGNGYTF.

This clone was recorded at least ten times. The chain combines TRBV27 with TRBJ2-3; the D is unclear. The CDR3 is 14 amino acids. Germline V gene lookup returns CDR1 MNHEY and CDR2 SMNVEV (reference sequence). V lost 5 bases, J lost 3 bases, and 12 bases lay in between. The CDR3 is CASSDRPATDTQYF. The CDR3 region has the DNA TGTGCCAGCAGTGACCGGCCGGCGACAGATACGCAGTATTTT.

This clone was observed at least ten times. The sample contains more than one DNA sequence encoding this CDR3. DNA of the CDR3: TGTGCCAGCAGCCAAAGGGGGGAGCCTGAAGCTTTCTTT. Amino acid sequence: CASSQRGEPEAFF. The genes are TRBV7-7 and TRBJ1-1; possibly TRBD1 for D (6 bases). V was trimmed by 5 bases and J by 6 bases, leaving 13 bases between them. The CDR3 runs 13 residues. The germline gives CDR1 SSHAT, CDR2 FNYEAQ (reference sequence).

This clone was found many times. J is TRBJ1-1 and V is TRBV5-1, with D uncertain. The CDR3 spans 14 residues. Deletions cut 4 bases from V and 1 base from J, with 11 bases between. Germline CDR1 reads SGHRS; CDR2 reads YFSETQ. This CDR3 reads CASSKGTSNTEAFF. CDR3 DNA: TGCGCCAGCAGCAAGGGAACGTCGAACACTGAAGCTTTCTTT.

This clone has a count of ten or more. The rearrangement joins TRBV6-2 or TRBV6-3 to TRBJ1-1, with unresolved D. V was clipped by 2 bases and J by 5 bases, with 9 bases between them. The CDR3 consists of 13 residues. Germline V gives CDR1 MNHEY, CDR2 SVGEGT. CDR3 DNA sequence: TGTGCCAGCAGTTACATTTCTCGTACTGAAGCTTTCTTT. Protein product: CASSYISRTEAFF.

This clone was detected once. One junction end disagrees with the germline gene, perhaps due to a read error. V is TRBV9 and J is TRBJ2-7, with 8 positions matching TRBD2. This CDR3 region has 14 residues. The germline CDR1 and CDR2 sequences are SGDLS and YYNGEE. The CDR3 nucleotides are TGTGTCAGCAGCGCCGGTACTAGCGGCTACGAGCAGTACTTC. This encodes CVSSAGTSGYEQYF.

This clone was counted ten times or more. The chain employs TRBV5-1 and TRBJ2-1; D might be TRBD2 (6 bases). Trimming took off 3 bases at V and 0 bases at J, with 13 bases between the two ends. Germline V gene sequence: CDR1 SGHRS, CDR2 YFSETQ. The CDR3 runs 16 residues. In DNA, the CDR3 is TGCGCCAGCAGCTCCGGAGGGCAGGGCTCCTACAATGAGCAGTTCTTC. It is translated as CASSSGGQGSYNEQFF.